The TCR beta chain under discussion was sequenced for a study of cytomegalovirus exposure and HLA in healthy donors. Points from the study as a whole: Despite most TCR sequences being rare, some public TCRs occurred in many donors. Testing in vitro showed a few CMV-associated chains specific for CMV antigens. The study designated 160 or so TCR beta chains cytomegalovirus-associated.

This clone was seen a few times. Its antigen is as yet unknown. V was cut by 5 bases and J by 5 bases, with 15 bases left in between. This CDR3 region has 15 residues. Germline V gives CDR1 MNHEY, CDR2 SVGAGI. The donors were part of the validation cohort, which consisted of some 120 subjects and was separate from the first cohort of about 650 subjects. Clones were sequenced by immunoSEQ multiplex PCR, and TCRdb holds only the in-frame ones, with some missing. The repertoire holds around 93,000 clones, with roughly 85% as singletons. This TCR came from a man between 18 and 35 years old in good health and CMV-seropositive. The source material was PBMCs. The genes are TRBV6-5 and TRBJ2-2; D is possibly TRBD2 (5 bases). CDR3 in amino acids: CASSPPTSGTGELFF. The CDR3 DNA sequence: TGTGCCAGCAGTCCTCCGACTTCGGGAACCGGGGAGCTGTTTTTT.